Listed below are T cell receptor beta chains from one sample, sequenced in a study of cytomegalovirus exposure and HLA in healthy donors. TCRdb's table, derived via immunoSEQ multiplex PCR, lists solely in-frame clones and lacks some. The sample lists about 150,000 clones; over 60% were seen once. Material: PBMCs. The source is a woman aged 25-40 years in good health and CMV-seropositive. Both conserved end residues are part of each CDR3. A D gene is named only where the DNA matches it firmly. The size of a clone is reported for some rows only, either as once, few or many, or as a class for expanded clones.

V,D,size,J,DNA,CDR3
TRBV6-5,TRBD2,once,TRBJ2-7,TGTGCCAGCAGAAAGGGACTAGCGGGAGAGCAGTACTTC,CASRKGLAGEQYF
TRBV29-1,NA,NA,TRBJ2-7,TGCAGCGCCGGAGACGGACAGAGGAACTCCTACGAGCAGTACTTC,CSAGDGQRNSYEQYF
TRBV18,NA,NA,TRBJ1-1,TGTGCCAGCTCCCCCGTCTTGAACACTGAAGCTTTCTTT,CASSPVLNTEAFF
TRBV7-8,TRBD2,NA,TRBJ2-1,TGTGCCAGCAGCTCGCTAGCGGCCAATGAGCAGTTCTTC,CASSSLAANEQFF
TRBV6-6,NA,NA,TRBJ2-1,TGTGCCAGCAGCGACGAAGGGGCCGGGTACAATGAGCAGTTCTTC,CASSDEGAGYNEQFF
TRBV15,NA,few,TRBJ1-1,TGTGCCACCCGCCGGGACACTGAAGCTTTCTTT,CATRRDTEAFF
TRBV5-1,TRBD2,NA,TRBJ2-2,TGCGCCAGCAGCTTCCGTAGTCTAGCGGGAGTGAACACCGGGGAGCTGTTTTTT,CASSFRSLAGVNTGELFF
TRBV4-1,NA,NA,TRBJ2-5,TGCGCCAGCAGCTGGAGAATCCAAGAGACCCAGTACTTC,CASSWRIQETQYF
TRBV7-9,NA,NA,TRBJ2-7,TGTGCCAGCAGCTTAGTGGACAGATCCTCCTACGAGCAGTACTTC,CASSLVDRSSYEQYF
TRBV6-5,NA,NA,TRBJ1-5,TGTGCCAGCACCCAGGACCAGAGGGATCAGCCCCAGCATTTT,CASTQDQRDQPQHF
TRBV7-8,TRBD2,NA,TRBJ2-7,TGTGCCAGCAGCTTAGTGGGAGGACTAGGAATCTACGAGCAGTACTTC,CASSLVGGLGIYEQYF
TRBV7-3,TRBD2,few,TRBJ2-1,TGTGCCAGCAGCCTAGGACTAGGGGTCAATGAGCAGTTCTTC,CASSLGLGVNEQFF
TRBV7-9,NA,NA,TRBJ2-7,TGTGCCAGCAGGAGGACAAATCCCTACGAGCAGTACTTC,CASRRTNPYEQYF
TRBV5-1,NA,NA,TRBJ2-7,TGCGCCAGCAGCTCCTCAGCGTCCTCCTACGAGCAGTACTTC,CASSSSASSYEQYF
TRBV7-2,NA,NA,TRBJ1-5,TGTGCCAGCACCCCTGGGAGTTATAGCAATCAGCCCCAGCATTTT,CASTPGSYSNQPQHF
TRBV19,NA,few,TRBJ1-2,TGTGCCAGTAGTATCAAGATAGGGGTCTATGGCTACACCTTC,CASSIKIGVYGYTF
TRBV4-1,NA,once,TRBJ2-1,TGCGCCAGCAGCCAGGAGACAGCCTTCTCCTACAATGAGCAGTTCTTC,CASSQETAFSYNEQFF
TRBV4-1,TRBD1,NA,TRBJ2-2,TGCGCCAGCAGCCAAATCTATCCTCGGGACAGACACACCGGGGAGCTGTTTTTT,CASSQIYPRDRHTGELFF